This is a list of T cell receptor beta chains from one sample in a study of control samples from healthy donors and cancer patients. TCRdb keeps only in-frame clones here, not all; method: immunoSEQ multiplex PCR. The profile shows 150,000 to 160,000 clones, roughly 94% of them singletons. The material sequenced was blood. The receptors come from a man aged 35-49 years in good health. CDR3s include the opening cysteine and the closing phenylalanine or tryptophan. D genes are given only for firm matches. A row's size may be missing; if present it is once, few, many or a size class.

cdr3_nt cdr3_aa v_call clone_size j_call d_call
TGTGCCAGCAGCTTAGGGACTAGCTTGGGTGGCACCGGGGAGCTGTTTTTT CASSLGTSLGGTGELFF TRBV7-6 NA TRBJ2-2 TRBD2
TGTGCCAGCAGTCAAACACAGGGGGAGAAAGGCTACACCTTC CASSQTQGEKGYTF TRBV5-6 NA TRBJ1-2 TRBD1
TGTGCCAGCAGCGTCGGACCAAGCGTTAACTATGGCTACACCTTC CASSVGPSVNYGYTF TRBV9 NA TRBJ1-2 NA
TGCAGCGCCATTCCAGCGGGGTGGTACCAAGAGACCCAGTACTTC CSAIPAGWYQETQYF TRBV29-1 once TRBJ2-5 TRBD2
TGCGCCAGCAGCGGGGACGTACCTGAAGCTTTCTTT CASSGDVPEAFF TRBV5-1 NA TRBJ1-1 NA
TGTGCCAGCAGCTCGTTCGGGGACAGCCCCTACGAGCAGTACTTC CASSSFGDSPYEQYF TRBV5-6 NA TRBJ2-7 TRBD1
TGTGCCAGCAGTTCACCGTTTCCTAGAAACACCATATATTTT CASSSPFPRNTIYF TRBV28 NA TRBJ1-3 NA
TGTGCCAGCAGCACCCAAGCGGGGGGGGCCTACGAGCAGTACTTC CASSTQAGGAYEQYF TRBV9 NA TRBJ2-7 TRBD2
TGCGCCAGCAGTCACAGAGGTACCGAGCAGTACTTC CASSHRGTEQYF TRBV10-2 NA TRBJ2-7 NA
TGTGCCAGCAGTCTCTCCGACAGGGGCCGGGGTAATGAAAAACTGTTTTTT CASSLSDRGRGNEKLFF TRBV27 NA TRBJ1-4 TRBD1
TGTGCAAGTCGCTTAGGAGTTAAGCGGGCCTTCACAGATACGCAGTATTTT CASRLGVKRAFTDTQYF TRBV12-2 NA TRBJ2-3 NA
TGTGCCAGCAGCCAAGATCCGAGGAGGAGCTATGGCTACACCTTC CASSQDPRRSYGYTF TRBV3-1/TRBV3-2 NA TRBJ1-2 NA
TGTGCCAGCAGCCCACACTTGGTCACCGGGGAGCTGTTTTTT CASSPHLVTGELFF TRBV7-9 once TRBJ2-2 NA
TGTGCCAGCAGCTTAGGGGGGACAGGCCCAAATTCACCCCTCCACTTT CASSLGGTGPNSPLHF TRBV7-2 NA TRBJ1-6 TRBD1
TGCAGCGTTGAGGAAGGGTTAGGAGACTATGGCTACACCTTC CSVEEGLGDYGYTF TRBV29-1 NA TRBJ1-2 NA
TGTGCCAGCAGGGTGGGGACAGGGACCTACAATGAGCAGTTCTTC CASRVGTGTYNEQFF TRBV28 NA TRBJ2-1 TRBD1
TGCGCCAGCAGCCCCACGTTGGGAGGGACTGAAGCTTTCTTT CASSPTLGGTEAFF TRBV4-3 NA TRBJ1-1 NA
TGTGCCACCAGCAGAGAATGGGACAGTCGGAGTGCAAACACCATATATTTT CATSREWDSRSANTIYF TRBV15 once TRBJ1-3 TRBD1
TGTGCCAGCAGCTTAGTGGGACTAGTTACGCAGTATTTT CASSLVGLVTQYF TRBV11-2 NA TRBJ2-3 TRBD2
TGTGCCAGTACCCCGGGGGACGGACTGGGGCCCCAGCATTTT CASTPGDGLGPQHF TRBV19 NA TRBJ1-5 NA
TGTGCCAGCGGCCCACAGGGGGCTTACGAGCAGTACTTC CASGPQGAYEQYF TRBV7-2 NA TRBJ2-7 TRBD1
TGTGCCAGCACCGTGACATATTACAATGAGCAGTTCTTC CASTVTYYNEQFF TRBV2 NA TRBJ2-1 NA
TGTGCCAGCAGCTCCACGGGGGACTCACCCCTCCACTTT CASSSTGDSPLHF TRBV5-6 NA TRBJ1-6 NA
TGTGCCAGCAGCTTATCCCAGAACACTGAAGCTTTCTTT CASSLSQNTEAFF TRBV7-2 NA TRBJ1-1 NA
TGCGCCAGCAGCTTGTTAACGACAGCTCCAGAGACCCAGTACTTC CASSLLTTAPETQYF TRBV5-1 NA TRBJ2-5 NA
TGTGCCAGCAGTTACTCGCGAGGGGGGACGGAGACCCAGTACTTC CASSYSRGGTETQYF TRBV6-2/TRBV6-3 NA TRBJ2-5 NA
TGTGCCAGTAGTATAGATTTTACAGGGGGTACGGAGACCCAGTACTTC CASSIDFTGGTETQYF TRBV19 NA TRBJ2-5 TRBD1
TGTGCCAGCAGGGCCGGACAGGACTTTTCACCCCTCCACTTT CASRAGQDFSPLHF TRBV5-4 NA TRBJ1-6 TRBD1
TGTGCCAGCAGCTTAGATGAGGGGTTAGACACTGAAGCTTTCTTT CASSLDEGLDTEAFF TRBV11-2 NA TRBJ1-1 NA
TGTGCCAGCAGTTACTCGGGATTTAACTATGGCTACACCTTC CASSYSGFNYGYTF TRBV6-6 NA TRBJ1-2 NA
TGTGCCAGCAGCGGGACGGGGATAGCAGCTTTCTTT CASSGTGIAAFF TRBV11-2 NA TRBJ1-1 NA
TGTGCCAGCACTACGGACCGGAATCAGCCCCAGCATTTT CASTTDRNQPQHF TRBV2 once TRBJ1-5 NA
TGTGCCAGCAGTTTCTCCCCATACAATGAGCAGTTCTTC CASSFSPYNEQFF TRBV12-3/TRBV12-4 NA TRBJ2-1 NA
TGTGCCAGCAGGGGAAGGGCAGTCTCCAATTCACCCCTCCACTTT CASRGRAVSNSPLHF TRBV3-1/TRBV3-2 NA TRBJ1-6 NA
TGTGCCAGCAGTTTGCGGGGGCGGGCCATTCAGTACTTC CASSLRGRAIQYF TRBV28 NA TRBJ2-4 NA
TGCGCCAGCAGCTTGGGTGGCGCCATGAACACTGAAGCTTTCTTT CASSLGGAMNTEAFF TRBV5-1 NA TRBJ1-1 NA
TGTGCCAGCAGCCTCACAGGGAACACTGAAGCTTTCTTT CASSLTGNTEAFF TRBV7-3 NA TRBJ1-1 NA
TGTGCCAGCAGCTTAAATCGGGGGAGAGGGAGCTACACCTTC CASSLNRGRGSYTF TRBV7-8 NA TRBJ1-2 NA
TGTGCCAGCAGCGCCCCCGGGTCTGGGGAAAAACTGTTTTTT CASSAPGSGEKLFF TRBV9 NA TRBJ1-4 NA
TGTGCCAGCAGCTTAGCGAGGGGCGGGACTTCTAAAAACACCATATATTTT CASSLARGGTSKNTIYF TRBV7-8 NA TRBJ1-3 NA
TGCGCCAGCAGCCCCTCCGGGACAGGCCAAGGGGAGCAGTACTTC CASSPSGTGQGEQYF TRBV4-1 NA TRBJ2-7 TRBD1
TGCGCCAGCAGCCCTAGGGCACCCCTCCACTTT CASSPRAPLHF TRBV10-1 NA TRBJ1-6 NA
TGTGCCAGCAGTTCCCGCGGGAGCGCATCCGGGGAGCTGTTTTTT CASSSRGSASGELFF TRBV28 NA TRBJ2-2 TRBD2
TGTGCCAGCACACCAACTAGCGGGGGACTCACCGGGGAGCTGTTTTTT CASTPTSGGLTGELFF TRBV9 NA TRBJ2-2 TRBD2
TGTGCCAGCAGCCAAGGGAGCTCCTACAATGAGCAGTTCTTC CASSQGSSYNEQFF TRBV28 NA TRBJ2-1 NA
TGTGCCAGCAGCCTAGTGAACACCGGGGAGCTGTTTTTT CASSLVNTGELFF TRBV14 NA TRBJ2-2 NA
TGTGCCAGCAGCTGGGGACGGAATAATTCACCCCTCCACTTT CASSWGRNNSPLHF TRBV7-9 few TRBJ1-6 NA
TGTGCCAGCTCAACGACAGGGGACACTGAAGCTTTCTTT CASSTTGDTEAFF TRBV18 NA TRBJ1-1 TRBD1
TGTGCCAGCAAAAGGACAGATGATTATTCACCCCTCCACTTT CASKRTDDYSPLHF TRBV28 once TRBJ1-6 NA
TGCGCCAGCAGTGACACCCGGACAGGCAGGGATGGCTACACCTTC CASSDTRTGRDGYTF TRBV10-1 NA TRBJ1-2 TRBD1
TGTGCCAGCAGTTCCCGGGGCGGAAAACTGTTTTTT CASSSRGGKLFF TRBV12-3/TRBV12-4 NA TRBJ1-4 NA
TGCGCCAGCAGCTCCGACCCAGCCTACGAGCAGTACTTC CASSSDPAYEQYF TRBV5-1 NA TRBJ2-7 NA
TGTGCCAGCAGTTCCACCTGGCCAGATACGCAGTATTTT CASSSTWPDTQYF TRBV28 NA TRBJ2-3 NA
TGTGCCAGCAGCCCAAGCCAGGGGGCGGGCGCTGAAGCTTTCTTT CASSPSQGAGAEAFF TRBV6-6 NA TRBJ1-1 TRBD1
TGTGCCAGTAGTCATTCAGGGGTGCTTGATGGCTACACCTTC CASSHSGVLDGYTF TRBV19 NA TRBJ1-2 NA
TGTGCCAGCAGCTTAGGGGGGGCTGGAAACACCATATATTTT CASSLGGAGNTIYF TRBV7-9 NA TRBJ1-3 NA
TGTGCCAGCAGCTTAGGGCAGGGCATCGCTGAAGCTTTCTTT CASSLGQGIAEAFF TRBV7-9 NA TRBJ1-1 NA
TGTGCCAGCACCCCCAAGGCACCCACCGGGGAGCTGTTTTTT CASTPKAPTGELFF TRBV6-2/TRBV6-3 few TRBJ2-2 NA
TGTGCCAGCAGCTTAGGTATAGGACAGGGAAGGGAGCCCCAGCATTTT CASSLGIGQGREPQHF TRBV7-9 once TRBJ1-5 TRBD1
TGTGCCAGCAGTTCTGGGGGTGACACCGGGGAGCTGTTTTTT CASSSGGDTGELFF TRBV28 NA TRBJ2-2 NA